The 23 T cell receptor beta chains reported below all come from one sample, sequenced in a study of cytomegalovirus exposure and HLA in healthy donors. With 60 Vbeta and 13 Jbeta primers, the PCR was carried out. Assay: immunoSEQ multiplex PCR; the TCRdb copy retains only in-frame clones and omits some. The data hold approximately 140,000 clones, with about 60% observed a single time. Sequences were obtained from PBMCs. The receptor source for this set is a woman aged 60-75 years in good health and CMV-seropositive.

The rearrangement joins TRBV29-1 to TRBJ2-2, with TRBD2 matching 15 bases. J gave up 4 bases and V 5 bases, and 20 bases lay outside the gene matches. The germline V gene encodes CDR1 SQVTM and CDR2 ANQGSEA. The CDR3 spans 21 residues. The CDR3 reads CSVRDREGLAGGTGVTGELFF. DNA of the CDR3: TGCAGCGTTCGGGACAGGGAGGGACTAGCGGGGGGAACGGGTGTCACCGGGGAGCTGTTTTTT.

The table lists this clone with a count of one. The chain has TRBV7-8 and TRBJ2-3; 7 positions match TRBD1. The CDR3 contains 14 residues. CDR1 is SGHVS, CDR2 FQNEAQ, per germline. Losses at the gene ends were 7 bases for V and 1 base for J; bases not matched to a gene: 5. The CDR3 region has the DNA TGTGCCAGCAACCCCGGGACAGGCACAGATACGCAGTATTTT. Its protein product is CASNPGTGTDTQYF.

J is TRBJ2-1 and V is TRBV28, with TRBD2 matching 7 bases. The V and J ends lost 2 bases and 7 bases, in that order; junction bases with no gene match: 5. The CDR3 length is 14 residues. Germline assignment: CDR1 MDHEN and CDR2 SYDVKM. The CDR3 coding sequence is TGTGCCAGCAGTTTAGCGGGAGCCTTAAATGAGCAGTTCTTC. This translates into CASSLAGALNEQFF. Combining the CDR3 with reference TRBV28 and TRBJ2-1 gives the whole variable domain DVKVTQSSRYLVKRTGEKVFLECVQDMDHENMFWYRQDPGLGLRLIYFSYDVKMKEKGDIPEGYSVSREKKERFSLILESASTNQTSMYLCASSLAGALNEQFFGPGTRLTVL.

The table lists this clone with a few counts. The chain is built from TRBV29-1 and TRBJ2-2, with D hard to call. The CDR3 is made up of 11 amino acids. The germline V and J ends were trimmed by 7 bases and 6 bases, with 9 bases remaining between them. The germline V gene encodes CDR1 SQVTM and CDR2 ANQGSEA. The CDR3 nucleotides are TGCAGCGCCAGGTCTTCCGGGGAGCTGTTTTTT. This codes for CSARSSGELFF.

This clone was observed a few times. The V and J genes are TRBV7-9 and TRBJ2-3; TRBD2 is a possible D gene (5 bases). This CDR3 spans 15 amino acids. The ends were cut back, 5 bases at V and 4 bases at J, with 16 bases in the middle. Germline-derived CDR1 and CDR2 are SEHNR and FQNEAQ (reference sequence). The CDR3, as DNA: TGTGCCAGCAGCCCCCGAGGAGTCGGGGCAGATACGCAGTATTTT. This gives the protein CASSPRGVGADTQYF.

J is TRBJ2-5 and V is TRBV30; D possibly corresponds to TRBD2 (6 bases). The J call may be mistaken, given a closer DNA end match to TRBJ2-7. The CDR3 is 15 amino acids. Looked up from germline, CDR1 is GTSNPN and CDR2 is SVGIG (reference sequence). The CDR3 here is CAWKGRDSLSYEQYF. DNA of the CDR3: TGTGCCTGGAAGGGCCGGGACTCCCTTTCCTACGAGCAGTACTTC.

The chain couples TRBV10-3 to TRBJ1-1; 7 bases match TRBD1. The CDR3 loop spans 13 amino acids. Unmatched junction bases numbered 5, after V lost 2 bases and J lost 8 bases. Germline V gene sequence: CDR1 ENHRY, CDR2 SYGVKD. CDR3 sequence (DNA): TGTGCCATCAGTGAGATACAGGGGTCCGAAGCTTTCTTT. This codes for CAISEIQGSEAFF.

In its sample, this clone is medium-sized. The chain combines TRBV7-8 with TRBJ2-6; TRBD1 matches 8 bases. CDR1 is SGHVS, CDR2 FQNEAQ, per germline. CDR3 size: 16 residues. V lost 3 bases to trimming and J lost 4 bases; unmatched junction nucleotides: 5. This CDR3 reads CASSFGQGSGANVLTF. The DNA for the CDR3 is TGTGCCAGCAGCTTTGGACAGGGATCCGGGGCCAACGTCCTGACTTTC.

The rearrangement joins TRBV15 to TRBJ2-7; 10 nucleotides line up with TRBD2. Per germline, CDR1 LNHNV and CDR2 YYDKDF (reference sequence). The CDR3 has 13 amino acids. Germline trimming cut 9 bases from V and 10 bases from J; bases unmatched to any gene: 12. The CDR3 DNA follows: TGTGCCACGAGAAATCCCGGGACTAGCGCTCAGTACTTC. It yields the protein CATRNPGTSAQYF.

The chain couples TRBV28 to TRBJ2-1, with 7 bases fitting TRBD2. The CDR3 contains 17 residues. Per the germline V gene, CDR1 is MDHEN and CDR2 is SYDVKM. The J segment lost 3 bases and the V segment lost 6 bases, leaving 14 bases of the junction unmatched. CDR3 bases: TGTGCCAGCAGCTCCACCACTCTAGCGGTTCACTACAATGAGCAGTTCTTC. Translating gives CASSSTTLAVHYNEQFF.

The gene calls are TRBV19 and TRBJ1-1, with D possibly matching TRBD1 (5 bases). Trimming cost V 3 bases and J 4 bases, with 9 bases left between them. The CDR3 sequence is 13 residues long. CDR1 LNHDA and CDR2 SQIVND come from the germline V gene (reference sequence). This CDR3 is CASSIRQSTEAFF. The CDR3 DNA reads TGTGCCAGTAGTATTCGACAGAGCACTGAAGCTTTCTTT.

This clone was counted once. The same CDR3 arises from other DNA sequences in this sample as well. This chain uses TRBV7-9 with TRBJ2-1; D perhaps matches TRBD2 (6 bases). Germline V gene sequence: CDR1 SEHNR, CDR2 FQNEAQ (reference sequence). CDR3 size: 14 residues. Trimming took 5 bases from V and 5 from J, leaving 13 bases between them. CDR3 in amino acids: CASSLGTLHNEQFF. CDR3 coding DNA: TGTGCCAGCAGCCTGGGGACTCTTCACAATGAGCAGTTCTTC.

This chain links TRBV7-9 with TRBJ2-1; 7 bases are shared with TRBD2. The junction had 12 bases not matched to a gene; V was cut back by 5 bases and J by 5 bases. Germline CDR1 and CDR2: SEHNR and FQNEAQ (reference sequence). The CDR3 runs to 16 residues. The DNA for the CDR3 is TGTGCCAGCAGCCCCCCCCCTAGCGGCTGGAACAATGAGCAGTTCTTC. This encodes CASSPPPSGWNNEQFF.

This chain connects TRBV4-1 to TRBJ2-1; tentative D call: TRBD1 (6 bases). CDR1 is MGHRA, CDR2 YSYEKL, per germline. The CDR3 consists of 16 residues. V lost 4 bases and J lost 6, with 19 bases in between. The CDR3 nucleotides are TGCGCCAGCAGCCCCATCGGACGGAGCAGGGGCAATGAGCAGTTCTTC. Amino acid sequence: CASSPIGRSRGNEQFF.

The table lists this clone with a few counts. The chain has TRBV4-3 and TRBJ1-3; TRBD1 agrees at 7 bases. The CDR3 runs to 14 residues. The V gene end was trimmed by 4 bases and the J gene end by 3 bases; junction bases not matched to a gene: 3. Germline V lookup: CDR1 LGHNA, CDR2 YSLEER. CDR3 sequence reads: CASSRQGRGNTIYF. CDR3 DNA: TGCGCCAGCAGCCGACAGGGACGTGGAAACACCATATATTTT.

The genes are TRBV7-6 and TRBJ2-3, with 10 positions matching TRBD2. CDR3 length: 15 amino acids. Losses at the gene ends were 6 bases for V and 3 bases for J; bases not matched to a gene: 6. The germline CDR1 and CDR2 sequences are SGHVS and FNYEAQ. In nucleotides, the CDR3 is TGTGCCAGCAGACCTAGCGGGAGTCGGACAGATACGCAGTATTTT. It specifies CASRPSGSRTDTQYF.

The V and J genes are TRBV4-1 and TRBJ1-2, with D possibly matching TRBD1 (5 bases). This CDR3 comprises 15 residues. Per germline, CDR1 MGHRA and CDR2 YSYEKL. Trimming removed 0 bases from V and 1 base from J, with 9 bases in between. Here the CDR3 reads CASSQETASNYGYTF. The CDR3 DNA follows: TGCGCCAGCAGCCAAGAGACAGCCAGTAACTATGGCTACACCTTC.

V usage is TRBV10-3 and J usage is TRBJ1-1; D is ambiguous. CDR3 length: 13 residues. The ends were cut back, 11 bases at V and 2 bases at J, with 15 bases in the middle. The germline CDR1 and CDR2 sequences are ENHRY and SYGVKD. The CDR3 loop reads CASNRDPNTEAFF. The CDR3 DNA follows: TGTGCCTCCAACCGGGATCCCAACACTGAAGCTTTCTTT.

This clone was counted between two and nine times. The J gene is TRBJ2-7, the V gene TRBV6-5; 9 bases line up with TRBD2. CDR3 length: 14 amino acids. Germline assignment: CDR1 MNHEY and CDR2 SVGAGI. The V and J ends lost 6 bases and 1 base, in that order; junction bases with no gene match: 4. CDR3 DNA: TGTGCCAGCAGCCGAGCGGGAGGATCCTACGAGCAGTACTTC. Amino acid sequence: CASSRAGGSYEQYF.

This clone showed up just a few times. The CDR3 protein is CASSHLYNEQFF. CDR3 nucleotide sequence: TGCGCCAGCAGCCACCTCTACAATGAGCAGTTCTTC. This chain uses TRBV4-3 with TRBJ2-1; D ambiguous. This CDR3 spans 12 amino acids. V lost 3 bases and J lost 3, with 3 bases in between. Germline loops: CDR1 LGHNA, CDR2 YSLEER.

This clone came up a few times. This chain joins TRBV5-1 and TRBJ2-5; TRBD1 aligns across 7 bases. The V and J ends lost 3 bases and 4 bases, in that order; junction bases with no gene match: 9. Germline-derived CDR1 and CDR2 are SGHRS and YFSETQ. CDR3 size: 15 residues. CDR3 bases: TGCGCCAGCAGCTCAACCGGGACAGCAGGAGAGACCCAGTACTTC. This gives the protein CASSSTGTAGETQYF.

The chain is built from TRBV18 and TRBJ2-5, with 7 bases aligning to TRBD1. Germline assignment: CDR1 KGHSH and CDR2 LQKENI. The V segment lost 6 bases and the J segment 5 bases; nucleotides outside the gene matches: 6. The CDR3 is 13 amino acids. CDR3: CASSDRATETQYF. DNA of the CDR3: TGTGCCAGCTCTGACAGGGCTACGGAGACCCAGTACTTC.

This clone was detected a few times. The V and J genes are TRBV20-1 and TRBJ2-7; 7 nucleotides align to TRBD1. Looked up from germline, CDR1 is DFQATT and CDR2 is SNEGSKA (reference sequence). The CDR3 loop spans 11 amino acids. The CDR3 bases are TGCAGCTACAGGGGACCCTACGAGCAGTACTTC. It specifies CSYRGPYEQYF.